This T cell receptor beta chain originates from a study of response to subunit inactivated influenza vaccine. Points from the study as a whole: There was a suggestion from the authors that each seasonal influenza vaccination recruits few new T cells.

This clonotype showed up just a few times. Its antigen is undetermined. The CDR3 is 13 amino acids. Deletions cut 6 bases from V and 4 bases from J, with 10 bases between. MiXCR was run by TCRdb on the RT-PCR reads, yielding one entry per CDR3 protein. The profile shows approximately 530,000 distinct CDR3 sequences, over 10% of them singletons. The clonotype comes from a man aged 50-60 years who received an inactivated influenza vaccine. The chain links TRBV12-3 or TRBV12-4 to TRBJ1-3, with a possible D match to TRBD1 (5 bases). The sequences come from PBMCs from blood, collected around seven weeks after vaccination. The CDR3 DNA reads as TGTGCCAGCAGGAGGGGTGCGGGAAACACCATATATTTT. As protein: CASRRGAGNTIYF.